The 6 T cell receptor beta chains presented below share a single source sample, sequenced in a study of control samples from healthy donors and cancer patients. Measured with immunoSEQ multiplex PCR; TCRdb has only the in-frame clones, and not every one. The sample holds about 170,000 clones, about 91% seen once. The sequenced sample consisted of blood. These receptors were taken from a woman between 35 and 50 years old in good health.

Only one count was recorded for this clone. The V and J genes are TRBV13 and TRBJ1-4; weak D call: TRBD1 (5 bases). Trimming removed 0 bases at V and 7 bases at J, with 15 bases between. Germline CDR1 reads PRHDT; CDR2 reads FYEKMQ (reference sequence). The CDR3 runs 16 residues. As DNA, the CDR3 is TGTGCCAGCAGCTTAGGTAGGACAACCCCGGGTGAAAAACTGTTTTTT. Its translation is CASSLGRTTPGEKLFF. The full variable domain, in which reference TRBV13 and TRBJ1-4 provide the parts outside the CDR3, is AAGVIQSPRHLIKEKRETATLKCYPIPRHDTVYWYQQGPGQDPQFLISFYEKMQSDKGSIPDRFSAQQFSDYHSELNMSSLELGDSALYFCASSLGRTTPGEKLFFGSGTQLSVL.

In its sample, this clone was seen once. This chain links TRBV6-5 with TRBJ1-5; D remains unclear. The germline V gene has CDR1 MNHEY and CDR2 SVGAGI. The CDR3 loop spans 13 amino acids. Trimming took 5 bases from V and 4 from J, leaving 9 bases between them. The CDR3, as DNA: TGTGCCAGCAGTACCACGAGGAATCAGCCCCAGCATTTT. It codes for CASSTTRNQPQHF.

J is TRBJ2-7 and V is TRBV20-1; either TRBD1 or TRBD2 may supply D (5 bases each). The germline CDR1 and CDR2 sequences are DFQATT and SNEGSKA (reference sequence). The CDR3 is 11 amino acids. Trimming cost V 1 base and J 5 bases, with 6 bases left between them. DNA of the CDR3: TGCAGTGCTAGAGGGGGGAACGAGCAGTACTTC. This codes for CSARGGNEQYF.

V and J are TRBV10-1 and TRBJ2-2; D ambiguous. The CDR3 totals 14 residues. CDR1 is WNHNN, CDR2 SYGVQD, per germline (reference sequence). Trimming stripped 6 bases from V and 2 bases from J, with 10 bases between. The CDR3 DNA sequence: TGCGCCAGCAGCTTTGACCCTAACACCGGGGAGCTGTTTTTT. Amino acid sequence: CASSFDPNTGELFF.

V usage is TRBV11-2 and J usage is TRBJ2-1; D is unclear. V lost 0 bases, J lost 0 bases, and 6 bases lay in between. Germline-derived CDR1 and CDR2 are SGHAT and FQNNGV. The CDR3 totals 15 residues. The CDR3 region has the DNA TGTGCCAGCAGCTTAGACATGAGCTCCTACAATGAGCAGTTCTTC. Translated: CASSLDMSSYNEQFF.

The chain's CDR3 is CSAGEGEDQETQYF. In DNA, the CDR3 is TGCAGCGCCGGGGAGGGGGAGGACCAAGAGACCCAGTACTTC. This chain uses TRBV29-1 with TRBJ2-5; D is possibly TRBD2 (7 bases). V was cut by 7 bases and J by 0 bases, with 15 bases left in between. Germline CDR1 is SQVTM and CDR2 is ANQGSEA. The CDR3 is 14 amino acids.